A selection of T cell receptor beta chains follows, all from one sample in a study of blood T cell repertoires in COVID-19. The table came from immunoSEQ multiplex PCR; TCRdb's copy has only in-frame clones and leaves some out. The sample has approximately 240,000 clones; about 86% are singletons. Sequencing input: peripheral blood. The receptor set was obtained from a woman younger than 45 who had recovered from COVID-19. The CDR3 runs from the conserved cysteine through the conserved F or W. Fields, in order: D gene, V gene, clone size, J gene, CDR3 protein, CDR3 DNA. D genes are given only for firm matches. The size entry is marked missing in some rows and otherwise reads once, few, many or a size class.

d_gene: -
v_gene: TRBV7-6
abundance: -
j_gene: TRBJ2-6
CDR3aa: CASSLEGTPTSGANVLTF
CDR3nt: TGTGCCAGCAGCTTAGAAGGGACACCTACTTCTGGGGCCAACGTCCTGACTTTC

d_gene: -
v_gene: TRBV7-7
abundance: -
j_gene: TRBJ2-2
CDR3aa: CASSRFNGELFF
CDR3nt: TGTGCCAGCTCTAGATTCAACGGGGAGCTGTTTTTT

d_gene: -
v_gene: TRBV6-1
abundance: -
j_gene: TRBJ2-6
CDR3aa: CASSDEGSGANVLTF
CDR3nt: TGTGCCAGCAGTGATGAGGGATCTGGGGCCAACGTCCTGACTTTC

d_gene: -
v_gene: TRBV2
abundance: -
j_gene: TRBJ2-7
CDR3aa: CASSEQGALGYEQYF
CDR3nt: TGTGCCAGCAGTGAACAGGGCGCCTTAGGCTACGAGCAGTACTTC

d_gene: -
v_gene: TRBV10-3
abundance: -
j_gene: TRBJ2-2
CDR3aa: CAIRGALNTGELFF
CDR3nt: TGTGCCATCAGAGGGGCCTTGAACACCGGGGAGCTGTTTTTT

d_gene: TRBD1
v_gene: TRBV29-1
abundance: -
j_gene: TRBJ2-7
CDR3aa: CSVGGVDRENSYEQYF
CDR3nt: TGCAGCGTTGGGGGAGTTGACAGGGAAAACTCCTACGAGCAGTACTTC

d_gene: TRBD2
v_gene: TRBV14
abundance: -
j_gene: TRBJ2-5
CDR3aa: CASSHSGLAGVPRETQYF
CDR3nt: TGTGCCAGCAGCCATTCGGGACTAGCGGGGGTCCCCCGGGAGACCCAGTACTTC

d_gene: TRBD1
v_gene: TRBV4-1
abundance: -
j_gene: TRBJ2-7
CDR3aa: CASSQADRAFEQYF
CDR3nt: TGCGCCAGCAGCCAGGCTGACAGGGCGTTCGAGCAGTACTTC

d_gene: TRBD2
v_gene: TRBV4-3
abundance: -
j_gene: TRBJ2-3
CDR3aa: CASSQYPGLAGAATTDTQYF
CDR3nt: TGCGCCAGCAGCCAATATCCGGGACTAGCGGGGGCTGCTACCACAGATACGCAGTATTTT

d_gene: -
v_gene: TRBV3-1/TRBV3-2
abundance: many
j_gene: TRBJ2-1
CDR3aa: CASTTLLGAGGNEQFF
CDR3nt: TGTGCCAGCACCACCCTCCTGGGGGCAGGAGGCAATGAGCAGTTCTTC

d_gene: TRBD1
v_gene: TRBV4-1
abundance: -
j_gene: TRBJ2-3
CDR3aa: CASSRGDRGTDTQYF
CDR3nt: TGCGCCAGCAGCCGGGGGGACAGGGGCACAGATACGCAGTATTTT

d_gene: -
v_gene: TRBV2
abundance: once
j_gene: TRBJ2-1
CDR3aa: CASSQVLSEQFF
CDR3nt: TGTGCCAGCAGTCAAGTCCTAAGTGAGCAGTTCTTC

d_gene: TRBD1
v_gene: TRBV11-1
abundance: -
j_gene: TRBJ1-2
CDR3aa: CASSPRTGLYGYTF
CDR3nt: TGTGCCAGCAGCCCAAGGACAGGCCTCTATGGCTACACCTTC

d_gene: -
v_gene: TRBV21-1
abundance: -
j_gene: TRBJ1-2
CDR3aa: CASSGGNEYGYTF
CDR3nt: TGTGCCAGCAGCGGGGGGAATGAATATGGCTACACCTTC

d_gene: TRBD1
v_gene: TRBV18
abundance: -
j_gene: TRBJ1-5
CDR3aa: CASTKQGDGSNQPQHF
CDR3nt: TGTGCCAGCACTAAACAGGGGGATGGGAGCAATCAGCCCCAGCATTTT

d_gene: TRBD2
v_gene: TRBV7-2
abundance: -
j_gene: TRBJ2-7
CDR3aa: CASSLLAGGPTYEQYF
CDR3nt: TGTGCCAGCAGCTTACTTGCGGGGGGGCCTACCTACGAGCAGTACTTC

d_gene: -
v_gene: TRBV6-2/TRBV6-3
abundance: -
j_gene: TRBJ1-2
CDR3aa: CASSYLGQLPNYGYTF
CDR3nt: TGTGCCAGCAGTTACCTAGGACAGTTACCAAACTATGGCTACACCTTC

d_gene: TRBD1
v_gene: TRBV30
abundance: -
j_gene: TRBJ1-4
CDR3aa: CAWSPPDRELVLTEKLFF
CDR3nt: TGTGCCTGGAGTCCTCCGGACAGGGAACTGGTCTTGACTGAAAAACTGTTTTTT